This is a list of T cell receptor beta chains from one sample in a study of blood T cell repertoires in COVID-19. Using immunoSEQ multiplex PCR, the repertoire was profiled, and TCRdb retains in-frame clones only, with some absent. The data hold hundreds of thousands of clones, with 75% to 90% observed a single time. Source material: peripheral blood. These TCRs come from a woman aged 18-29 years with acute or convalescent COVID-19. The CDR3 runs from the conserved cysteine through the conserved F or W.

>TRBV28|TRBJ2-6
CASSPGTSGANVLTF
>TRBV7-3|TRBJ1-2
CASSNAPGQGAGGYTF
>TRBV29-1|TRBJ1-4
CSVVGTGGEKLFF
>TRBV5-5|TRBJ2-5
CASTLRGQQETQYF
>TRBV29-1|TRBJ2-1
CSVVWPEQFF
>TRBV5-8|TRBJ1-5
CASSLDALFEPQHF
>TRBV5-1|TRBJ2-5
CASSLGKGGETQYF
>TRBV10-2|TRBJ2-7
CASRRAGVIYEQYF
>TRBV9|TRBJ2-7
CASSAQGEIFSYEQYF
>TRBV24-1|TRBJ1-5
CATAPKGDNQPQHF
>TRBV5-1|TRBJ2-2
CASSQGDPGELFF
>TRBV23-1|TRBJ1-2
CASSLGQGGYGYTF
>TRBV3-1/TRBV3-2|TRBJ2-2
CASSQDSGGTGELFF
>TRBV7-3|TRBJ2-1
CASSLRGERHEQFF
>TRBV29-1|TRBJ1-2
CSAPQGPYGYTF
>TRBV2|TRBJ2-5
CASSEFLAGETQYF
>TRBV27|TRBJ2-2
CASRPGQGAAGELFF
>TRBV9|TRBJ1-1
CASSVGALGAKNTEAFF
>TRBV28|TRBJ1-6
CASSSPGSRGGNSPLHF
>TRBV7-2|TRBJ2-5
CASSLAGQPKETQYF
>TRBV9|TRBJ1-2
CASSVQGAHGYTF
>TRBV6-5|TRBJ1-4
CASSLLQGIEKLFF
>TRBV19|TRBJ2-2
CASTRGMRSNTGELFF
>TRBV13|TRBJ2-5
CASSQGGTGVYGETQYF
>TRBV27|TRBJ1-1
CASSYDRDTEAFF
>TRBV7-3|TRBJ2-5
CASSLNQGAETQYF
>TRBV6-5|TRBJ2-5
CASSYTGEETQYF
>TRBV28|TRBJ1-1
CASSLSLKNTEAFF
>TRBV2|TRBJ2-2
CASSDHQGGTGELFF
>TRBV7-8|TRBJ2-7
CASSSQREGTYEQYF
>TRBV19|TRBJ1-2
CASNQGQGFNYGYTF
>TRBV7-3|TRBJ2-5
CASSLNAGNSIKTQYF
>TRBV9|TRBJ2-1
CASSVASGNSYNEQFF
>TRBV3-1/TRBV3-2|TRBJ2-5
CASNSAGGSQETQYF
>TRBV3-1/TRBV3-2|TRBJ1-1
CASSPPRGESTEAFF
>TRBV29-1|TRBJ2-3
CSVDRQGNTQYF
>TRBV3-1/TRBV3-2|TRBJ2-2
CASSPLPGTGANTGELFF
>TRBV7-9|TRBJ2-1
CASSLGTSGMSYNEQFF
>TRBV29-1|TRBJ1-1
CSVGDFTEAFF
>TRBV9|TRBJ2-7
CASSLKTSGGSESYEQYF
>TRBV7-8|TRBJ1-3
CASSLTQGPGNTIYF